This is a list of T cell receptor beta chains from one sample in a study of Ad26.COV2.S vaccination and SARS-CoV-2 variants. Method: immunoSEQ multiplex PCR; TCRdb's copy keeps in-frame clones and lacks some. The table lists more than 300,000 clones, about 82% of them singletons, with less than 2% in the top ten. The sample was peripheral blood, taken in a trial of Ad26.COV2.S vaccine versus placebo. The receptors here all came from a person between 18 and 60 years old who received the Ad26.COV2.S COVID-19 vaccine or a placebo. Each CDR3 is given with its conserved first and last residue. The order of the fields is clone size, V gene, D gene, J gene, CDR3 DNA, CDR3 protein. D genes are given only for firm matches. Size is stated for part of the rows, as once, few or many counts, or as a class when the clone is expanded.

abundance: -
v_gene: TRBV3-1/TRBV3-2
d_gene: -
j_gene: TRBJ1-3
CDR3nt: TGTGCCAGCAGCCAAGACGGAGGAAACACCATATATTTT
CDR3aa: CASSQDGGNTIYF

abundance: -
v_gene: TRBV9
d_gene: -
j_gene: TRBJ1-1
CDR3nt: TGTGCCAGCAGCGGGACCAGCGGGAACACTGAAGCTTTCTTT
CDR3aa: CASSGTSGNTEAFF

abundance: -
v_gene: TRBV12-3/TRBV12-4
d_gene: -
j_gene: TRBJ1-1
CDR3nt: TGTGCCAGCAGCATCGACCCAGGTCTTGAAGCTTTCTTT
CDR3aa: CASSIDPGLEAFF

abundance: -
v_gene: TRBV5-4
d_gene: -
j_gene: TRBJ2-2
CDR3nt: TGTGCCAGCAGCAACGACAGGTACACCGGGGAGCTGTTTTTT
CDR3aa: CASSNDRYTGELFF

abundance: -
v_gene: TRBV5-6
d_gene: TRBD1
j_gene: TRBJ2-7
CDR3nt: TGTGCCAGCAGCTTTTATGGGCAGGGGGCGACCGAGCAGTACTTC
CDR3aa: CASSFYGQGATEQYF

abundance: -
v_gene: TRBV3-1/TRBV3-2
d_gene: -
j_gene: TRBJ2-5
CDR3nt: TGTGCCAGCAGCCCCTTAGCTGAGACCCAGTACTTC
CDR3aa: CASSPLAETQYF

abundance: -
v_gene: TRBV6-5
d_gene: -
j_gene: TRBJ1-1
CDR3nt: TGTGCCAGCAGTCGTATACAGGGTGGGAACACTGAAGCTTTCTTT
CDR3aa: CASSRIQGGNTEAFF

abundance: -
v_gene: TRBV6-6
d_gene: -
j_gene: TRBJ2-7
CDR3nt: TGTGCCAGCAGTTACTCCGCTACAGGTCGCGAGCAGTACTTC
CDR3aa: CASSYSATGREQYF

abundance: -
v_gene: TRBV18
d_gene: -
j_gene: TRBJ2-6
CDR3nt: TGTGCCAGCTCACCAGGTTCCCAGGCCTCTGGGGCCAACGTCCTGACTTTC
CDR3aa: CASSPGSQASGANVLTF

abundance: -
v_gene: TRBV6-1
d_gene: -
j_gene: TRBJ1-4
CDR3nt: TGTGCCAGCAGTGAAAATGTCAGGGGTAATGAAAAACTGTTTTTT
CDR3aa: CASSENVRGNEKLFF

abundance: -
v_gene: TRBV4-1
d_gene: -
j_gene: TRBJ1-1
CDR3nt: TGCGCCAGCAGCCAAGAGGGGTATGGGGGATCGAAAGCTTTCTTT
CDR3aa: CASSQEGYGGSKAFF

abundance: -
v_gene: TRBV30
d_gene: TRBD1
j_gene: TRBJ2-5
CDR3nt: TGTGCCTGGAACAGGGGTCCAATCGAAGAGACCCAGTACTTC
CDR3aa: CAWNRGPIEETQYF

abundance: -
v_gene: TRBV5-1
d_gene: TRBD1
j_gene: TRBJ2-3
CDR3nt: TGCGCCAGCAGTTCGACAGGGAGCACAGATACGCAGTATTTT
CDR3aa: CASSSTGSTDTQYF

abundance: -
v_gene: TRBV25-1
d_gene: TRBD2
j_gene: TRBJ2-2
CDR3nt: TGTGCCAGCAGGCGGGGGAGAACCGGGGAGCTGTTTTTT
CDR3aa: CASRRGRTGELFF

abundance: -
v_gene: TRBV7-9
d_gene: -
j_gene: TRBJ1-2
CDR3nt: TGTGCCAGCAGCTTAGGGGATAACTATGGCTACACCTTC
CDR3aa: CASSLGDNYGYTF

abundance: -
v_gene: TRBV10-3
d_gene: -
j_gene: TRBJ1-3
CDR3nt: TGTGCCATCAGCGAGACCTCTGGAAACACCATATATTTT
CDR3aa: CAISETSGNTIYF

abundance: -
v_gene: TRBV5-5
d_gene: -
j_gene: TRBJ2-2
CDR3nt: TGTGCCAGCAGCTATTACAGCACCGGGGAGCTGTTTTTT
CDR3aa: CASSYYSTGELFF

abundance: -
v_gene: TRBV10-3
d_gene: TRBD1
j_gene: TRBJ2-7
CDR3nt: TGTGCCATCAGAGGGGACAGCGCTTCCTACGAGCAGTACTTC
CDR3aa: CAIRGDSASYEQYF

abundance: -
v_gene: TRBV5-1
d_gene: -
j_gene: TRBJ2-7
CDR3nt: TGCGCCAGCAGGCAGGGGTGGTCCGAGCAGTACTTC
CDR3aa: CASRQGWSEQYF

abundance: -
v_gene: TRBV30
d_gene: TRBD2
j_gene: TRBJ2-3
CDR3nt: TGTGCCTGGGCCTCTCCCCTAGCGGGGGGCTGGTTAGGCACAGATACGCAGTATTTT
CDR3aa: CAWASPLAGGWLGTDTQYF

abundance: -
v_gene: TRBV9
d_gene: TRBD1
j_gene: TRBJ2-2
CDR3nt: TGTGCCAGCAGCGTATCAGGGGACAGGGTTACCGGGGAGCTGTTTTTT
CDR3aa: CASSVSGDRVTGELFF

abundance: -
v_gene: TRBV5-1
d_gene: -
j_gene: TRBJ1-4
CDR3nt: TGCGCCAGCAGCTTGAGGGGTGATGAAAAACTGTTTTTT
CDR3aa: CASSLRGDEKLFF

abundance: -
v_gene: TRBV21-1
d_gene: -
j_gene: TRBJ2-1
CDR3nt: TGTGCCAGCAGCAAATTGGGACGAGGACCTAGCTCCTACAATGAGCAGTTCTTC
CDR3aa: CASSKLGRGPSSYNEQFF

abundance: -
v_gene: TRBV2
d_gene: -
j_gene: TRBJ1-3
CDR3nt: TGTGCCAGCCGACCCGGCAGGGATGGAAACACCATATATTTT
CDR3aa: CASRPGRDGNTIYF

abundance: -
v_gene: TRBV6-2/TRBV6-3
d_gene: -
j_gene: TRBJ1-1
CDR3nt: TGTGCCAGCACCCCAGGTACAGGCACTGAAGCTTTCTTT
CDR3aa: CASTPGTGTEAFF

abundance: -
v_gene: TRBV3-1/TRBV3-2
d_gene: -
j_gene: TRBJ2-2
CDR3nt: TGTGCCAGCAGCCAAGATCCGGCGGGTCCCGGGGAGCTGTTTTTT
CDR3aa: CASSQDPAGPGELFF

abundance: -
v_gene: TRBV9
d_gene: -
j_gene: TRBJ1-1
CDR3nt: TGTGCCAGCAGCACCGGGACGCTTATGAACACTGAAGCTTTCTTT
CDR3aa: CASSTGTLMNTEAFF

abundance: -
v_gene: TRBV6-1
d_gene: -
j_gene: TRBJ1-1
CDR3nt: TGTGCCAGCAGTGATGGGTTGAACACTGAAGCTTTCTTT
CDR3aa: CASSDGLNTEAFF

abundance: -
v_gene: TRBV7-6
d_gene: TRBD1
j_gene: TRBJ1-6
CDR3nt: TGTGCCAGCAGCTTCACTCCGGGACAGGGAGACTATAATTCACCCCTCCACTTT
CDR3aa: CASSFTPGQGDYNSPLHF

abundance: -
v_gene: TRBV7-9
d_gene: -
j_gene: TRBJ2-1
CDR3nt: TGTGCCAGCAGCTGGGGGGGCCTTCAGTTCTTC
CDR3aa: CASSWGGLQFF

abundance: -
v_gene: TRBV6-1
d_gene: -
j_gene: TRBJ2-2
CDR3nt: TGTGCCAGCAGTGAAAAGACGGAGAACACCGGGGAGCTGTTTTTT
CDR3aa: CASSEKTENTGELFF

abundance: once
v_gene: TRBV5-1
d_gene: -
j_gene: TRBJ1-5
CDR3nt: TGCGCCAGCAGCCCCGGGGGCAATCAGCCCCAGCATTTT
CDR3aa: CASSPGGNQPQHF

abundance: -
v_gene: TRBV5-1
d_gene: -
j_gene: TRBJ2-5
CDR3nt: TGCGCCAGCAGCACCGGAGGCCCCAACCACCAGTACTTC
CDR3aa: CASSTGGPNHQYF

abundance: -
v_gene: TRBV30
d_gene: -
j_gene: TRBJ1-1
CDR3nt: TGTGCCTGGAGTGGGCCGCCGAACACTGAAGCTTTCTTT
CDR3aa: CAWSGPPNTEAFF

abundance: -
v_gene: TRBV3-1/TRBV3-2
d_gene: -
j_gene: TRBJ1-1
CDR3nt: TGTGCCAGCAGCCCCAGTACACCGAGGAACACTGAAGCTTTCTTT
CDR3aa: CASSPSTPRNTEAFF

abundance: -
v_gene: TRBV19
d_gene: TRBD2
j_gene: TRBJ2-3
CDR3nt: TGTGCCAGTAGTACACGACTAGCGGGCAGCCCAGATACGCAGTATTTT
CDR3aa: CASSTRLAGSPDTQYF

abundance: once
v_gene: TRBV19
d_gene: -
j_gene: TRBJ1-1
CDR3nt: TGTGCCAGTATATCGACTGGGGGGTTGGACCCAAGCTTT
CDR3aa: CASISTGGLDPSF

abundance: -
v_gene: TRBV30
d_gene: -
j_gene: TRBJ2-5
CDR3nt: TGTGCCTGGAGTTCCCCGGGGGCCCAGTACTTC
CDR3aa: CAWSSPGAQYF

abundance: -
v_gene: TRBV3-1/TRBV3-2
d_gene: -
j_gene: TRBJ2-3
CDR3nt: TGTGCCAGCAAATGGGCGGCTAGCACAGATACGCAGTATTTT
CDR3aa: CASKWAASTDTQYF

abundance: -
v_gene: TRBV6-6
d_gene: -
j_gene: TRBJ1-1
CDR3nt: TGTGCCAGCAGTTACGGGGGGGGCACTGAAGCTTTCTTT
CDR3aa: CASSYGGGTEAFF

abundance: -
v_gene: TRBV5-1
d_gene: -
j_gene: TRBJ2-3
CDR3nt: TGCGCCAGCAGCTTGAAGGTCTCAGGGGCAACCGGAGATACGCAGTATTTT
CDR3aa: CASSLKVSGATGDTQYF

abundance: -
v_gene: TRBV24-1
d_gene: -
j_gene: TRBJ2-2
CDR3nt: TGTGCCACCAGTGATTCCGGTAGGAAGAACACCGGGGAGCTGTTTTTT
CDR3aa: CATSDSGRKNTGELFF

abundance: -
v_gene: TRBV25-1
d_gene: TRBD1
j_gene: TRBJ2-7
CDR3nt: TGTGCCAGCAGCTCCCAGGGACAGGGGGCGCGGCAGTACTTC
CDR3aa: CASSSQGQGARQYF

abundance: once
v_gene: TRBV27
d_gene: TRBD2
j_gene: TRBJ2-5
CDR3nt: TGTGCCAGCAGGGGCAGCGGGGAAGAGACCCAGTACTTC
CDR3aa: CASRGSGEETQYF

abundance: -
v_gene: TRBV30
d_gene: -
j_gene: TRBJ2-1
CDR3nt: TGTGCCTGGAGTGTACGGAAAAGTTCCTACAATGAGCAGTTCTTC
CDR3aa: CAWSVRKSSYNEQFF

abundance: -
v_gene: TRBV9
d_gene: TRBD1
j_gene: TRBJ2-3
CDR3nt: TGTGCCAGCAGCAAAGGACAGGATGCAGATACGCAGTATTTT
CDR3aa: CASSKGQDADTQYF

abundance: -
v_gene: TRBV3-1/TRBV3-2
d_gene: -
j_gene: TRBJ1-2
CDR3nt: TGTGCCAGCAGCCAAGAAGGACGGTATGGCTACACCTTC
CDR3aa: CASSQEGRYGYTF

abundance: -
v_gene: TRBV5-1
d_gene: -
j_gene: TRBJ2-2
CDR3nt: TGCGCCAGCAGGGCGACTCCGAACACCGGGGAGCTGTTTTTT
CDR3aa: CASRATPNTGELFF

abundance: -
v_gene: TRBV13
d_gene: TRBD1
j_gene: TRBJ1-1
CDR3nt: TGTGCCAGCAGCCAGCGGACAGGGAACACTGAAGCTTTCTTT
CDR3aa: CASSQRTGNTEAFF

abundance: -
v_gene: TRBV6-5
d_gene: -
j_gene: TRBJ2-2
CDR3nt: TGTGCCAGCAGACGTACCGGGGAGCTGTTTTTT
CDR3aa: CASRRTGELFF

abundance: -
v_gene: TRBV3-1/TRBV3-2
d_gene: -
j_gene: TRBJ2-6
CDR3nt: TGTGCCAGCAGCCAAGAGAGGGGTTTCTCTGGGGCCAACGTCCTGACTTTC
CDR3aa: CASSQERGFSGANVLTF

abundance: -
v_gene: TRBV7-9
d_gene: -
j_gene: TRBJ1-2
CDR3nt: TGTGCCAGCAGCTTAGATGCAGGGAACTATGGCTACACCTTC
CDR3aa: CASSLDAGNYGYTF